This entry describes one TCR beta chain. The antigen remains unidentified. These data come from a study of CD8 T cells in ankylosing spondylitis. Points from the study as a whole: Some motif variants had been reported before (in reactive arthritis synovial fluid and blood). Researchers reportedly found disease-linked clones significantly enriched in matched ankylosing spondylitis synovial fluid. Several highly homologous variants made up a TCR beta motif, and this motif appeared characteristic of ankylosing spondylitis blood.

Researchers built TCR beta libraries using quantitative 5'-RACE with molecular barcodes. Each CDR3 protein gets one entry after TCRdb re-called the 5' RACE reads with MiXCR. The table lists around 210,000 distinct CDR3 sequences, 8% to 10% of them singletons. This CDR3 spans 14 amino acids. The V segment lost 2 bases and the J segment 5 bases; nucleotides outside the gene matches: 4. Germline V gives CDR1 DFQATT, CDR2 SNEGSKA (reference sequence). This TCR came from a female donor with ankylosing spondylitis or in good health (not recorded which). The rearrangement links TRBV20-1 to TRBJ2-5; 11 positions match TRBD2. Sequenced: blood, either unsorted or a sorted T cell fraction (not recorded which). The CDR3 DNA follows: TGCAGTGCTAGACTAGCGGGAGGTAGTGAGACCCAGTACTTC. Protein product: CSARLAGGSETQYF.